The clone carrying this T cell receptor beta chain was picked up many times. RNA transcripts provided the source from which TCR beta CDR3 regions were amplified. With the HTBI primer set, the TCR CDR3 went through a first round of RT-PCR. One entry per CDR3 protein, called by TCRdb with MiXCR from the multiplex PCR reads. The table records about 610,000 distinct CDR3 sequences, around 16% of them present only once. This sample is drawn from a study of T cells in Graves' hyperthyroidism and ophthalmopathy. The V gene's germline CDR1 is LGHDT and CDR2 YNNKEL (reference sequence). Trimming stripped 4 bases from V and 8 bases from J, with 9 bases between. The CDR3 runs 12 residues.

The sample comprised blood. V usage is TRBV3-1 and J usage is TRBJ1-5; D possibly corresponds to TRBD1 (5 bases). This clonotype was sampled from a woman aged 40 to 49 with Graves' ophthalmopathy. CDR3 region: CASSRSGEPQHF. CDR3 coding DNA: TGTGCCAGCAGCCGCTCGGGGGAGCCCCAGCATTTT.